Listed below are T cell receptor beta chains from one sample, sequenced in a study of post-analysis software for immune sequencing data. MiXCR, run by TCRdb on the PCR reads, gives a single entry per CDR3 protein. The sample records about 820,000 distinct CDR3 sequences, 53% being singletons. Material: blood. Every receptor here comes from a girl under 18 with multiple sclerosis. Each CDR3 is given with its conserved first and last residue. Fields, in order: J gene, clone size, V gene, D gene, CDR3 protein. D genes are given only for firm matches. Clone size appears in some rows only: once, few, many, or a class for an expanded clone.

j_gene: TRBJ2-7
abundance: once
v_gene: TRBV12-3/TRBV12-4
d_gene: TRBD1
CDR3aa: CASKRPGQGIYEQYF

j_gene: TRBJ2-3
abundance: NA
v_gene: TRBV27
d_gene: NA
CDR3aa: CASSRLSDTQYF

j_gene: TRBJ2-6
abundance: few
v_gene: TRBV16
d_gene: TRBD2
CDR3aa: CASSQRREGANVLTF

j_gene: TRBJ2-1
abundance: few
v_gene: TRBV20-1
d_gene: TRBD2
CDR3aa: CSAPRASGTNEQFF

j_gene: TRBJ2-1
abundance: NA
v_gene: TRBV7-3
d_gene: NA
CDR3aa: CASSSQRGDYRGEQFF

j_gene: TRBJ2-3
abundance: NA
v_gene: TRBV7-9
d_gene: NA
CDR3aa: CASGHRDTQYF

j_gene: TRBJ1-5
abundance: once
v_gene: TRBV7-9
d_gene: TRBD1
CDR3aa: CASSWDSQNQPQHF

j_gene: TRBJ2-1
abundance: NA
v_gene: TRBV29-1
d_gene: NA
CDR3aa: CSVAAGSSYNEQFF

j_gene: TRBJ2-7
abundance: NA
v_gene: TRBV20-1
d_gene: TRBD1
CDR3aa: CSAGGQGGPSFSYEQYF

j_gene: TRBJ2-5
abundance: NA
v_gene: TRBV20-1
d_gene: TRBD2
CDR3aa: CSALQRTSVETQYF

j_gene: TRBJ2-2
abundance: NA
v_gene: TRBV29-1
d_gene: NA
CDR3aa: CSVVSQNTGELFF

j_gene: TRBJ1-2
abundance: NA
v_gene: TRBV24-1
d_gene: NA
CDR3aa: CATSDFSYGYTF

j_gene: TRBJ2-1
abundance: NA
v_gene: TRBV5-1
d_gene: TRBD1
CDR3aa: CASRPGQGQGEQFF

j_gene: TRBJ2-7
abundance: NA
v_gene: TRBV5-1
d_gene: NA
CDR3aa: CTSSFEGPEQYF

j_gene: TRBJ2-3
abundance: NA
v_gene: TRBV12-3/TRBV12-4
d_gene: TRBD2
CDR3aa: CASSHWAGGTTDTQYF

j_gene: TRBJ2-7
abundance: NA
v_gene: TRBV12-3/TRBV12-4
d_gene: NA
CDR3aa: CASSPRDGFSSYEQYF

j_gene: TRBJ1-2
abundance: NA
v_gene: TRBV7-9
d_gene: NA
CDR3aa: CASSLAGKQGLNYGYTF

j_gene: TRBJ2-7
abundance: few
v_gene: TRBV7-8
d_gene: TRBD1
CDR3aa: CASSSTAGTVYEQYF

j_gene: TRBJ1-2
abundance: NA
v_gene: TRBV10-2
d_gene: TRBD1
CDR3aa: CASSGLGQGGYGYTF

j_gene: TRBJ1-2
abundance: NA
v_gene: TRBV12-3/TRBV12-4
d_gene: TRBD1
CDR3aa: CASSPRGAPNYGYTF

j_gene: NA
abundance: NA
v_gene: TRBV12-3/TRBV12-4
d_gene: NA
CDR3aa: CASSLFDSAKVIQYF

j_gene: TRBJ1-2
abundance: NA
v_gene: TRBV29-1
d_gene: NA
CDR3aa: CSVELTGFYGYTF

j_gene: TRBJ2-5
abundance: few
v_gene: TRBV12-3/TRBV12-4
d_gene: NA
CDR3aa: CASSVTTTRKQYF

j_gene: TRBJ1-1
abundance: few
v_gene: TRBV9
d_gene: NA
CDR3aa: CASSVIQTPDTEAFF

j_gene: TRBJ2-7
abundance: once
v_gene: TRBV5-1
d_gene: TRBD1
CDR3aa: CASSALASGTVLSYEQYF

j_gene: NA
abundance: NA
v_gene: TRBV15
d_gene: NA
CDR3aa: CATSPHGLETQYF

j_gene: TRBJ1-1
abundance: few
v_gene: TRBV12-3/TRBV12-4
d_gene: TRBD1
CDR3aa: CASSFRQGAPNTEAFF

j_gene: TRBJ2-5
abundance: few
v_gene: TRBV12-5
d_gene: NA
CDR3aa: CASGLVGLQETQYF

j_gene: TRBJ1-2
abundance: few
v_gene: TRBV6-5
d_gene: NA
CDR3aa: CASSYFRARGSGRAYGYTF

j_gene: TRBJ2-7
abundance: NA
v_gene: TRBV5-5
d_gene: NA
CDR3aa: CASESNPRGRGAYEQYF

j_gene: TRBJ2-5
abundance: NA
v_gene: TRBV29-1
d_gene: NA
CDR3aa: CSVEWAKWTQYF

j_gene: TRBJ2-6
abundance: few
v_gene: TRBV6-4
d_gene: TRBD1
CDR3aa: CASSSGTGGSGANVLTF

j_gene: TRBJ1-1
abundance: NA
v_gene: TRBV12-3/TRBV12-4
d_gene: NA
CDR3aa: CASSSVTRNTEAFF

j_gene: TRBJ2-7
abundance: NA
v_gene: TRBV7-2
d_gene: TRBD1
CDR3aa: CASGTQTGFYEQYF

j_gene: TRBJ2-7
abundance: NA
v_gene: TRBV20-1
d_gene: NA
CDR3aa: CSASPGRDLREQYF

j_gene: TRBJ2-7
abundance: NA
v_gene: TRBV29-1
d_gene: NA
CDR3aa: CSVLFGQLGAYEQYF

j_gene: TRBJ2-1
abundance: NA
v_gene: TRBV30
d_gene: NA
CDR3aa: CAWSPWRNDNEQFF

j_gene: TRBJ2-1
abundance: NA
v_gene: TRBV7-3
d_gene: TRBD2
CDR3aa: CASSSTSANEQFF

j_gene: TRBJ2-3
abundance: NA
v_gene: TRBV12-5
d_gene: TRBD2
CDR3aa: CASGTSRGAIIRTDTQYF

j_gene: TRBJ2-7
abundance: NA
v_gene: TRBV10-3
d_gene: TRBD2
CDR3aa: CAISEVPGRGEYEQYF

j_gene: TRBJ2-1
abundance: NA
v_gene: TRBV27
d_gene: TRBD2
CDR3aa: CASSLREGLLQFF

j_gene: TRBJ2-7
abundance: few
v_gene: TRBV29-1
d_gene: TRBD2
CDR3aa: CSVGGLAEYEQYF

j_gene: TRBJ2-2
abundance: NA
v_gene: TRBV12-3/TRBV12-4
d_gene: NA
CDR3aa: CASSLAQGRGELFF

j_gene: TRBJ2-1
abundance: NA
v_gene: TRBV7-3
d_gene: TRBD2
CDR3aa: CASSRRTSGEQFF

j_gene: TRBJ2-3
abundance: NA
v_gene: TRBV29-1
d_gene: TRBD1
CDR3aa: CSVRGTGENTQYF

j_gene: TRBJ1-1
abundance: NA
v_gene: TRBV20-1
d_gene: NA
CDR3aa: CSARRTTEAFF

j_gene: TRBJ2-1
abundance: NA
v_gene: TRBV5-1
d_gene: NA
CDR3aa: CASSRSGFLNEQFF

j_gene: NA
abundance: NA
v_gene: TRBV20-1
d_gene: TRBD2
CDR3aa: CSAKSGMVETQYF

j_gene: TRBJ2-7
abundance: few
v_gene: TRBV12-3/TRBV12-4
d_gene: TRBD1
CDR3aa: CASSRPGQGEREQYF

j_gene: TRBJ2-1
abundance: NA
v_gene: TRBV9
d_gene: NA
CDR3aa: CASSVVNEQFF

j_gene: TRBJ2-7
abundance: NA
v_gene: TRBV29-1
d_gene: NA
CDR3aa: CSVDNGSYEQYF

j_gene: TRBJ2-5
abundance: few
v_gene: TRBV29-1
d_gene: NA
CDR3aa: CSVLKGPQETQYF

j_gene: TRBJ2-1
abundance: NA
v_gene: TRBV4-1
d_gene: NA
CDR3aa: CASSQEKNRLNEQFF

j_gene: TRBJ2-1
abundance: NA
v_gene: TRBV7-2
d_gene: NA
CDR3aa: CAGSLAGGISYNEQFF

j_gene: TRBJ2-7
abundance: NA
v_gene: TRBV20-1
d_gene: NA
CDR3aa: CSASMDKEYF

j_gene: TRBJ2-5
abundance: NA
v_gene: TRBV12-3/TRBV12-4
d_gene: TRBD2
CDR3aa: CASSFRAGGQETQYF

j_gene: TRBJ2-3
abundance: NA
v_gene: TRBV6-5
d_gene: TRBD1
CDR3aa: CASSRDRVGTDTQYF

j_gene: TRBJ1-5
abundance: NA
v_gene: TRBV9
d_gene: NA
CDR3aa: CASSNGTQSNQPQHF